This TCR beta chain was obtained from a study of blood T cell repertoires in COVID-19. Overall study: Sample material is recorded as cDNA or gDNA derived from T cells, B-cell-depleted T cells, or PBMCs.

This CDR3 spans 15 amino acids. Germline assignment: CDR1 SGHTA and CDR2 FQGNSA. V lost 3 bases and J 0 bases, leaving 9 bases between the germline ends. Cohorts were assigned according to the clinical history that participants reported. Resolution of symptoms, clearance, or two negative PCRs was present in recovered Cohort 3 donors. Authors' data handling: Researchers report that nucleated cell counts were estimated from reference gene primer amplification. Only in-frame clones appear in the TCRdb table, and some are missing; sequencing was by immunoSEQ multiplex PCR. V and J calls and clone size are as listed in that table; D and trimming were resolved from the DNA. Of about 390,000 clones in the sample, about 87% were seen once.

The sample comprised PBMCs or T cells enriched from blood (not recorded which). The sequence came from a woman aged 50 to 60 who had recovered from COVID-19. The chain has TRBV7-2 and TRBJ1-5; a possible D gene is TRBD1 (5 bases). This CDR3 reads CASSLGGSSNQPQHF. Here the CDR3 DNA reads TGTGCCAGCAGCTTGGGGGGGTCTAGCAATCAGCCCCAGCATTTT.